The 28 T cell receptor beta chains listed next were all sequenced from one sample in a study of radiotherapy plus CTLA-4 blockade in lung cancer. Only in-frame clones appear in the TCRdb table, and some are missing; sequencing was by immunoSEQ multiplex PCR. The sample lists roughly 85,000 clones, around 87% occurring once. The sample was peripheral blood, taken from a patient treated with radiotherapy plus ipilimumab. These receptors were obtained from a human donor with non-small cell lung cancer that progressed on radiotherapy plus ipilimumab.

In DNA form, the CDR3 reads TGTGCCAGCAGTTTAGGGACCCGCACAGATACGCAGTATTTT. Translation gives CASSLGTRTDTQYF. The V gene is TRBV28, the J gene TRBJ2-3; D may be TRBD1 or TRBD2 (5 bases each). Trimming cost V 2 bases and J 1 base, with 7 bases left between them. CDR3 size: 14 residues. Germline CDR1 is MDHEN and CDR2 is SYDVKM. Supplemented by reference TRBV28 and TRBJ2-3, the full variable domain reads DVKVTQSSRYLVKRTGEKVFLECVQDMDHENMFWYRQDPGLGLRLIYFSYDVKMKEKGDIPEGYSVSREKKERFSLILESASTNQTSMYLCASSLGTRTDTQYFGPGTRLTVL.

The chain links TRBV19 to TRBJ1-2; 8 nucleotides align to TRBD1. Germline trimming cut 11 bases from V and 7 bases from J; bases unmatched to any gene: 15. This CDR3 has 14 amino acids. In germline, CDR1 is LNHDA, CDR2 SQIVND (reference sequence). DNA for the CDR3: TGTGCCTCAAGTACGGGGGGACAGGCCCGTGGCTACACCTTC. Translating gives CASSTGGQARGYTF.

The gene calls are TRBV7-8 and TRBJ2-3; 16 bases match TRBD2. J lost 7 bases, V lost 2 bases, and 3 bases had no gene match. Germline V gene lookup returns CDR1 SGHVS and CDR2 FQNEAQ. The CDR3 extends over 16 amino acids. The DNA of the CDR3 is TGTGCCAGCAGCTTACCGGGACTAGCGGGAGGGAATACGCAGTATTTT. Translated: CASSLPGLAGGNTQYF.

This chain connects TRBV6-5 to TRBJ1-5; the D gene is possibly TRBD1 (6 bases). This CDR3 spans 15 amino acids. Germline assignment: CDR1 MNHEY and CDR2 SVGAGI. V was cut by 6 bases and J by 0 bases, with 12 bases left in between. For the CDR3, the DNA is TGTGCCAGCAGGCAGGGGACTTATAGCAATCAGCCCCAGCATTTT. Translation gives CASRQGTYSNQPQHF.

This chain joins TRBV13 and TRBJ2-7, with 9 bases aligning to TRBD1. CDR1 is PRHDT, CDR2 FYEKMQ, per germline (reference sequence). J was trimmed by 6 bases and V by 4 bases; bases with no gene match: 13. The CDR3 has 16 amino acids. The CDR3 bases are TGTGCCAGCAGCTCCGGACAGGGGTTTTCTAAATCCGAGCAGTACTTC. Its translation is CASSSGQGFSKSEQYF.

In this sample, this clone turned up a few times. The CDR3 ends on some other residue instead of the conserved phenylalanine or tryptophan, so this is likely a read error. The limits of the CDR3 on the DNA are not certain, so only TCRdb's listed CDR3 is given. This chain uses TRBV7-9 with TRBJ1-1. Germline CDR1 SEHNR, CDR2 FQNEAQ (reference sequence). The CDR3 is 11 residues long, ends included. Here the CDR3 reads CASSLPPAWTV.

The chain couples TRBV7-9 to TRBJ2-1; TRBD2 might be the D (5 bases). This CDR3 is 17 amino acids long. Germline CDR1 is SEHNR and CDR2 is FQNEAQ (reference sequence). Trimming took 5 bases from V and 6 from J, leaving 23 bases between them. DNA of the CDR3: TGTGCCAGCAGCCCAAGACTATTCGGGTTGGGTACCAATGAGCAGTTCTTC. This sequence encodes CASSPRLFGLGTNEQFF.

The gene calls are TRBV18 and TRBJ1-2; 8 bases map to TRBD1. CDR1 is KGHSH, CDR2 LQKENI, per germline. Unmatched junction bases numbered 7, after V lost 0 bases and J lost 7 bases. This CDR3 region has 15 residues. The CDR3 here is CASSPPQGAGGGYTF. CDR3 in DNA: TGTGCCAGCTCACCACCGCAGGGGGCCGGGGGTGGCTACACCTTC.

This chain connects TRBV28 to TRBJ2-7, with a possible D match to TRBD1 (7 bases). Germline assignment: CDR1 MDHEN and CDR2 SYDVKM. The CDR3 spans 15 residues. Deletions cut 6 bases from V and 2 bases from J, with 17 bases between. The CDR3 coding sequence is TGTGCCAGCAGGGACTACAGGGGCGTGACCTACGAGCAGTACTTC. This sequence encodes CASRDYRGVTYEQYF.

The chain joins TRBV5-1 to TRBJ2-3, with D unclear. The germline V and J ends were trimmed by 4 bases and 6 bases, with 15 bases remaining between them. CDR3 size: 14 residues. Germline assignment: CDR1 SGHRS and CDR2 YFSETQ. The CDR3 loop reads CASSRLGLTDTQYF. DNA of the CDR3: TGCGCCAGCAGCCGCCTCGGCCTAACCGATACGCAGTATTTT.

The chain combines TRBV5-1 with TRBJ2-5; no reliable D call. The CDR3 covers 13 residues. Trimming stripped 2 bases from V and 0 bases from J, with 5 bases between. The germline gives CDR1 SGHRS, CDR2 YFSETQ. CDR3 DNA sequence: TGCGCCAGCAGCTTTGGGTACCAAGAGACCCAGTACTTC. Residues: CASSFGYQETQYF.

This clone was recorded only once. The chain carries TRBV7-9 and TRBJ1-2; D is ambiguous. CDR1 SEHNR and CDR2 FQNEAQ come from the germline V gene (reference sequence). V lost 6 bases and J lost 0, with 2 bases in between. This CDR3 region has 11 residues. CDR3 region: CASSTNYGYTF. CDR3 sequence (DNA): TGTGCCAGCAGTACTAACTATGGCTACACCTTC.

The rearrangement joins TRBV30 to TRBJ1-6; 7 bases match TRBD1. The V and J ends lost 1 base and 10 bases, in that order; junction bases with no gene match: 10. CDR3 length equals 15 residues. Germline V gene lookup returns CDR1 GTSNPN and CDR2 SVGIG (reference sequence). The CDR3 sequence is CAWSAGTAAGSPLHF. DNA for the CDR3: TGTGCCTGGAGTGCGGGGACAGCTGCTGGGTCACCCCTCCACTTT.

This clone was found once. The V and J genes are TRBV5-1 and TRBJ1-2; D is perhaps TRBD1 (5 bases). The CDR3 is 16 residues long. V was pared by 3 bases and J by 2 bases, with 17 bases between. Germline V gene lookup returns CDR1 SGHRS and CDR2 YFSETQ. CDR3 sequence (DNA): TGCGCCAGCAGCTCGCTCACGGGGGTCTCAAACTATGGCTACACCTTC. It yields the protein CASSSLTGVSNYGYTF. The full variable domain, with the rest looked up from reference TRBV5-1 and TRBJ1-2, is KAGVTQTPRYLIKTRGQQVTLSCSPISGHRSVSWYQQTPGQGLQFLFEYFSETQRNKGNFPGRFSGRQFSNSRSEMNVSTLELGDSALYLCASSSLTGVSNYGYTFGSGTRLTVV.

The chain employs TRBV11-2 and TRBJ2-6; perhaps TRBD2 as D (5 bases). CDR3 length: 16 amino acids. V lost 0 bases and J 0 bases, leaving 6 bases between the germline ends. Per the germline V gene, CDR1 is SGHAT and CDR2 is FQNNGV. CDR3 DNA sequence: TGTGCCAGCAGCTTAGAGGGAGACTCTGGGGCCAACGTCCTGACTTTC. It is translated as CASSLEGDSGANVLTF.

This clone was observed a single time. J is TRBJ2-2 and V is TRBV7-2; D might be TRBD1 or TRBD2, each matching 5 bases. Per germline, CDR1 SGHTA and CDR2 FQGNSA. The V gene lost 5 bases and the J gene lost 5 bases, with 12 bases spanning the gap. The CDR3 length is 14 residues. The CDR3 loop is CASSPFGGTGELFF. CDR3 DNA sequence: TGTGCCAGCAGCCCCTTTGGGGGTACCGGGGAGCTGTTTTTT.

V is TRBV9 and J is TRBJ2-7; 10 positions match TRBD2. The ends lost 3 bases at V and 5 bases at J; junction bases unmatched: 5. CDR3 size: 14 residues. Germline V gene data show CDR1 as SGDLS and CDR2 as YYNGEE. The CDR3 coding sequence is TGTGCCAGCAGCGCAACTAGCGGGATCCACGAGCAGTACTTC. It yields the protein CASSATSGIHEQYF. Together with reference TRBV9 and TRBJ2-7, the CDR3 gives the full variable domain: DSGVTQTPKHLITATGQRVTLRCSPRSGDLSVYWYQQSLDQGLQFLIQYYNGEERAKGNILERFSAQQFPDLHSELNLSSLELGDSALYFCASSATSGIHEQYFGPGTRLTVT.

This clone was observed a few times. The V gene is TRBV4-1, the J gene TRBJ2-7; D not certain. Germline V gives CDR1 MGHRA, CDR2 YSYEKL. V was clipped by 0 bases and J by 1 base, with 10 bases between them. This CDR3 comprises 15 residues. CDR3 protein: CASSQEWPVSYEQYF. CDR3 nucleotides: TGCGCCAGCAGCCAAGAATGGCCTGTGTCCTACGAGCAGTACTTC.

CDR3 residues: CATAEAGGTDTQYF. CDR3 nucleotides: TGTGCCACCGCCGAGGCGGGGGGCACAGATACGCAGTATTTT. The J gene is TRBJ2-3, the V gene TRBV15; 7 bases align to TRBD2. Germline CDR1 and CDR2: LNHNV and YYDKDF (reference sequence). Trimming took 8 bases from V and 1 from J; bases not matched to a gene: 6. This CDR3 has 14 residues. Full variable domain (missing parts from reference TRBV15 and TRBJ2-3): DAMVIQNPRYQVTQFGKPVTLSCSQTLNHNVMYWYQQKSSQAPKLLFHYYDKDFNNEADTPDNFQSRRPNTSFCFLDIRSPGLGDTAMYLCATAEAGGTDTQYFGPGTRLTVL.

The J gene is TRBJ1-3, the V gene TRBV5-1; TRBD1 is a possible D gene (5 bases). From germline, CDR1 is SGHRS and CDR2 YFSETQ. The CDR3 has 18 residues. Trimming cost V 2 bases and J 0 bases, with 18 bases left between them. The CDR3 loop reads CASSLPPREGTSGNTIYF. The CDR3, as DNA: TGCGCCAGCAGCTTACCTCCTCGGGAGGGGACCTCTGGAAACACCATATATTTT.

For the CDR3, the DNA is TGTGCCATCAGGGGGGCCTTGGGACAGGACGGAGGAGAGACCCAGTACTTC. Its translation is CAIRGALGQDGGETQYF. J is TRBJ2-5 and V is TRBV10-3; 8 positions agree with TRBD1. Germline CDR1 is ENHRY and CDR2 is SYGVKD. The CDR3 has 17 amino acids. The junction had 16 bases not matched to a gene; V was cut back by 6 bases and J by 4 bases.

This chain links TRBV7-2 with TRBJ2-3; D uncertain. The CDR3 contains 18 residues. The V gene lost 3 bases and the J gene lost 1 base, with 20 bases spanning the gap. Germline V gives CDR1 SGHTA, CDR2 FQGNSA. The CDR3 loop reads CASSFTGAEPRGTDTQYF. The CDR3 coding sequence is TGTGCCAGCAGCTTTACGGGTGCGGAGCCCCGCGGCACAGATACGCAGTATTTT.

The V gene is TRBV6-1, the J gene TRBJ1-5, with no clear D. The CDR3 runs to 12 residues. Trimming pared 7 bases from V and 3 bases from J, leaving 7 bases between. The germline CDR1 and CDR2 sequences are MNHNS and SASEGT. For the CDR3, the DNA is TGTGCCAGCACGGCAGCCAATCAGCCCCAGCATTTT. Amino acid sequence: CASTAANQPQHF.

The chain recombines TRBV10-2 with TRBJ2-4; 9 positions agree with TRBD2. The V gene end was trimmed by 3 bases and the J gene end by 0 bases; junction bases not matched to a gene: 12. The length of the CDR3 is 19 residues. Germline V gene lookup returns CDR1 WSHSY and CDR2 SAAADI. The CDR3 sequence is CASSDYGLAKILAKNIQYF. The CDR3 nucleotides are TGCGCCAGCAGTGATTACGGACTAGCGAAAATACTAGCCAAAAACATTCAGTACTTC.

The J gene is TRBJ1-1, the V gene TRBV5-1, with a weak D call TRBD1 (6 bases). CDR1 is SGHRS and CDR2 is YFSETQ in the germline V gene. V was pared by 3 bases and J by 1 base, with 7 bases between. This CDR3 region has 13 residues. The CDR3 nucleotides read TGCGCCAGCAGCTCACAGGGGAACACTGAAGCTTTCTTT. The encoded protein is CASSSQGNTEAFF.

The chain couples TRBV30 to TRBJ2-5; unclear D gene. The CDR3 extends over 11 amino acids. Trimming took off 2 bases at V and 3 bases at J, with 4 bases between the two ends. Germline CDR1 reads GTSNPN; CDR2 reads SVGIG (reference sequence). CDR3 residues: CAWSREETQYF. CDR3 DNA sequence: TGTGCCTGGAGTAGGGAAGAGACCCAGTACTTC.

The CDR3 is CSVEREITEAFF. The CDR3 nucleotides read TGCAGCGTTGAACGAGAAATAACTGAAGCTTTCTTT. V is TRBV29-1 and J is TRBJ1-1; D gene ambiguous. CDR1 is SQVTM, CDR2 ANQGSEA, per germline. There are 12 residues in the CDR3. V lost 2 bases to trimming and J lost 5 bases, with 9 bases between them.

This rearrangement joins TRBV7-2 to TRBJ2-3; D is ambiguous. The CDR3 has 13 residues. Trimming shortened V by 1 base and J by 5 bases, and 7 bases separated the two germline ends. Germline lookup yields CDR1 SGHTA and CDR2 FQGNSA. The CDR3 sequence: CASSLVAKDTQYF. Here the CDR3 DNA reads TGTGCCAGCAGCTTAGTTGCGAAAGATACGCAGTATTTT.